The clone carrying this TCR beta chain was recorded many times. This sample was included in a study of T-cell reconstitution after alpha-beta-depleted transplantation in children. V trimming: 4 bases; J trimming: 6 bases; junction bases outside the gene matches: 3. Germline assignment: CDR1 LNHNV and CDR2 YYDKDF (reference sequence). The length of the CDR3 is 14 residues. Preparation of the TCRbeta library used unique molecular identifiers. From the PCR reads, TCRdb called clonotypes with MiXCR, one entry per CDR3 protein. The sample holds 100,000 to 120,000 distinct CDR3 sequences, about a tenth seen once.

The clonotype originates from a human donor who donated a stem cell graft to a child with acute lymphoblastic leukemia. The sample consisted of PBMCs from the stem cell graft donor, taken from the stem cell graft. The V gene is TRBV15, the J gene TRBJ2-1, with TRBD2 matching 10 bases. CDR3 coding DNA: TGTGCCACCAGCACTAGCGGGAGTGGCAATGAGCAGTTCTTC. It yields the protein CATSTSGSGNEQFF.